This entry lists 28 T cell receptor beta chains sequenced from one sample in a study of cytomegalovirus exposure and HLA in healthy donors. 60 Vbeta and 13 Jbeta primers were used in PCR. TCRdb's table, derived via immunoSEQ multiplex PCR, lists solely in-frame clones and lacks some. The data contain some 130,000 clones, about 63% of them singletons. Source material: PBMCs. Source of these receptors: a young man in good health and CMV-seropositive.

The chain is built from TRBV9 and TRBJ2-5, with a tentative D call TRBD2 (6 bases). V lost 1 base and J 4 bases, leaving 17 bases between the germline ends. The CDR3 runs 16 residues. In germline, CDR1 is SGDLS, CDR2 YYNGEE. CDR3 sequence reads: CASSVRRGIMGETQYF. The CDR3, as DNA: TGTGCCAGCAGCGTACGCCGCGGGATAATGGGAGAGACCCAGTACTTC.

V and J are TRBV7-6 and TRBJ2-1, with 8 bases matching TRBD2. J lost 9 bases, V lost 2 bases, and 3 bases had no gene match. Germline values: CDR1 SGHVS, CDR2 FNYEAQ. The CDR3 consists of 13 residues. The CDR3 nucleotides are TGTGCCAGCAGCTTAAGCGGGAGATCTGAGCAGTTCTTC. Translating gives CASSLSGRSEQFF.

The sample holds a few counts of this clone. This rearrangement joins TRBV11-2 to TRBJ1-4; tentatively, D is TRBD1 (5 bases). The CDR3 consists of 17 residues. Per the germline V gene, CDR1 is SGHAT and CDR2 is FQNNGV. Trimming took 1 base from V and 7 from J, leaving 19 bases between them. The CDR3 reads CASSLVPRELRIEKLFF. CDR3 coding DNA: TGTGCCAGCAGCTTAGTACCCAGGGAACTCCGTATTGAAAAACTGTTTTTT.

The CDR3: CASRTTPGQVSYEQYF. In DNA form, the CDR3 reads TGTGCCAGCAGAACCACACCGGGACAGGTCTCCTACGAGCAGTACTTC. V usage is TRBV5-4 and J usage is TRBJ2-7; 8 bases are shared with TRBD1. CDR3 length: 16 residues. V shed 5 bases, J shed 0 bases, and the junction held 10 bases outside the gene matches. Germline V gene data show CDR1 as SGHNT and CDR2 as YYREEE (reference sequence). The full variable domain, with the rest looked up from reference TRBV5-4 and TRBJ2-7, is ETGVTQSPTHLIKTRGQQVTLRCSSQSGHNTVSWYQQALGQGPQFIFQYYREEENGRGNFPPRFSGLQFPNYSSELNVNALELDDSALYLCASRTTPGQVSYEQYFGPGTRLTVT.

About this clone itself: The junction differs from germline at one of its ends, possibly a read error. V is TRBV7-9 and J is TRBJ2-7, with a tentative D call TRBD2 (6 bases). CDR1 and CDR2 (germline): SEHNR, FQNEAQ (reference sequence). The CDR3 sequence is 12 residues long. Here the CDR3 reads CSSSWDFYEQYF. In DNA, the CDR3 is TGTTCCAGCAGCTGGGACTTCTACGAGCAGTACTTC.

This clone showed up just once. This rearrangement joins TRBV7-2 to TRBJ2-7, with D tentatively TRBD2 (5 bases). CDR1 is SGHTA, CDR2 FQGNSA, per germline. The CDR3 length is 13 residues. Trimming left V 6 bases short and J 2 bases short, with 11 bases between. CDR3 in amino acids: CASRNTGTYEQYF. The CDR3 coding sequence is TGTGCCAGCAGAAATACCGGGACCTACGAGCAGTACTTC.

The chain links TRBV9 to TRBJ1-4; D is ambiguous. The CDR3 is made up of 14 amino acids. CDR1 is SGDLS, CDR2 YYNGEE, per germline. V was cut by 3 bases and J by 0 bases, with 6 bases left in between. Written as DNA, the CDR3 is TGTGCCAGCAGCGGTTATACAACTAATGAAAAACTGTTTTTT. Protein product: CASSGYTTNEKLFF.

This clone has just one count. The chain joins TRBV7-2 to TRBJ1-1; TRBD1 aligns across 7 bases. Trimming removed 3 bases from V and 5 bases from J; junction bases left unmatched: 3. This CDR3 contains 13 residues. Germline CDR1 is SGHTA and CDR2 is FQGNSA. For the CDR3, the DNA is TGTGCCAGCAGCTTTGAGGGGGCAACTGAAGCTTTCTTT. Translating gives CASSFEGATEAFF.

The chain carries TRBV11-2 and TRBJ2-5, with a possible D match to TRBD1 (5 bases). Between the trimmed V and J ends, which lost 1 base and 5 bases, there was a span of 20 bases. CDR1 and CDR2 from the germline V gene are SGHAT and FQNNGV. The CDR3 is 17 residues long. The CDR3 reads CASSLGALGANRETQYF. The CDR3 region has the DNA TGTGCCAGCAGCTTAGGAGCATTAGGAGCAAACAGGGAGACCCAGTACTTC.

The chain is built from TRBV27 and TRBJ1-2; 9 bases agree with TRBD1. The trim removed 5 bases at V and 6 bases at J, leaving 7 bases unmatched. Per the germline V gene, CDR1 is MNHEY and CDR2 is SMNVEV (reference sequence). This CDR3 contains 14 residues. CDR3 protein: CASSRRDRGNGYTF. For the CDR3, the DNA is TGTGCCAGCAGTCGACGTGACAGGGGGAATGGCTACACCTTC.

The table lists this clone with a few counts. The genes are TRBV2 and TRBJ1-5; maybe TRBD1 (5 bases). CDR1 SNHLY and CDR2 FYNNEI come from the germline V gene. The CDR3 covers 15 residues. Trimming shortened V by 6 bases and J by 2 bases, and 14 bases separated the two germline ends. The chain's CDR3 is CASSSDRIGNQPQHF. The CDR3 DNA follows: TGTGCCAGCAGCTCAGACAGAATCGGCAATCAGCCCCAGCATTTT.

The CDR3 DNA sequence: TGTGCCAGCAGCTTAGGGACTAGCGGACCATACAATGAGCAGTTCTTC. Translation: CASSLGTSGPYNEQFF. The chain couples TRBV27 to TRBJ2-1, with TRBD2 identical over 11 bases. Germline V gene sequence: CDR1 MNHEY, CDR2 SMNVEV (reference sequence). V was pared by 6 bases and J by 4 bases, with 8 bases of the junction left unmatched. This CDR3 contains 16 residues.

The chain uses TRBV9 and TRBJ1-3; D is uncertain. The length of the CDR3 is 14 residues. V was shortened by 0 bases and J by 4 bases, with 8 bases between the two germline ends. Germline CDR1 SGDLS, CDR2 YYNGEE. The CDR3 protein is CASSVVALGNTIYF. CDR3 nucleotides: TGTGCCAGCAGCGTAGTAGCCCTCGGAAACACCATATATTTT. The variable domain in full, completed from reference TRBV9 and TRBJ1-3, reads DSGVTQTPKHLITATGQRVTLRCSPRSGDLSVYWYQQSLDQGLQFLIQYYNGEERAKGNILERFSAQQFPDLHSELNLSSLELGDSALYFCASSVVALGNTIYFGEGSWLTVV.

V gene TRBV27 combines with J gene TRBJ2-2; TRBD1 matches at 8 bases. Germline-derived CDR1 and CDR2 are MNHEY and SMNVEV (reference sequence). The length of the CDR3 is 15 residues. With V trimmed by 4 bases and J by 5 bases, 6 bases remained unmatched. CDR3 in DNA: TGTGCCAGCAGTTCGACACGGACAGGGACCGGGGAGCTGTTTTTT. This codes for CASSSTRTGTGELFF.

This clone was seen only once. CDR3 nucleotide sequence: TGTGCCAGTAGTATAGATCTGGAGAGCAATGAGCAGTTCTTC. It yields the protein CASSIDLESNEQFF. The chain couples TRBV19 to TRBJ2-1, with D uncertain. Trimming pared 0 bases from V and 6 bases from J, leaving 9 bases between. CDR3 length: 14 residues. CDR1 is LNHDA, CDR2 SQIVND, per germline (reference sequence).

The V gene is TRBV7-6, the J gene TRBJ2-5; unclear D gene. The J call may be wrong; the DNA end is better matched by TRBJ2-7. The germline CDR1 and CDR2 sequences are SGHVS and FNYEAQ. The CDR3 is 13 amino acids. The CDR3 nucleotides are TGTGCCAGCAGCCGCCCTTCCTCCTACGAGCAGTACTTC. Translating it yields CASSRPSSYEQYF.

The rearrangement joins TRBV5-4 to TRBJ2-1, with D tentatively TRBD2 (5 bases). The germline V and J ends were trimmed by 2 bases and 0 bases, with 9 bases remaining between them. There are 15 residues in the CDR3. Per germline, CDR1 SGHNT and CDR2 YYREEE (reference sequence). The CDR3 protein is CASSFGVSSYNEQFF. Written as DNA, the CDR3 is TGTGCCAGCAGCTTCGGGGTTAGCTCCTACAATGAGCAGTTCTTC.

The chain combines TRBV5-1 with TRBJ1-1; D is unresolved. This CDR3 is built from 17 residues. Trimming cost V 7 bases and J 4 bases, with 26 bases left between them. Germline CDR1 SGHRS, CDR2 YFSETQ. Here the CDR3 reads CASGDNLGSVRGTEAFF. The DNA of the CDR3 is TGCGCCAGCGGAGACAATTTGGGGAGTGTTCGAGGCACTGAAGCTTTCTTT.

A single count supports this clone. The chain combines TRBV7-9 with TRBJ2-5, with a possible D match to TRBD2 (5 bases). The germline CDR1 and CDR2 sequences are SEHNR and FQNEAQ (reference sequence). V shed 8 bases and J shed 5 bases, with 15 bases lying between them. The CDR3 runs to 13 residues. The CDR3 sequence is CASLGRDRETQYF. The CDR3 coding sequence is TGTGCCAGCCTAGGACGGGATCGGGAGACCCAGTACTTC.

The table lists this clone with a few counts. The rearrangement links TRBV29-1 to TRBJ2-1, with 8 positions matching TRBD2. CDR1 and CDR2 from the germline V gene are SQVTM and ANQGSEA. V shed 6 bases, J shed 2 bases, and the junction held 9 bases outside the gene matches. The CDR3 covers 15 residues. In nucleotides, the CDR3 is TGCAGCGTCACTGCGGGACTAGATGCCTACAATGAGCAGTTCTTC. This translates into CSVTAGLDAYNEQFF.

This clone has a handful of counts. The rearrangement joins TRBV5-4 to TRBJ1-5, with 9 bases aligning to TRBD1. CDR3 length: 15 amino acids. Trimming removed 4 bases from V and 4 bases from J; junction bases left unmatched: 6. CDR1 SGHNT and CDR2 YYREEE come from the germline V gene (reference sequence). CDR3 protein: CASSQDGQGNQPQHF. CDR3 sequence (DNA): TGTGCCAGCAGCCAGGACGGACAGGGGAATCAGCCCCAGCATTTT.

This chain links TRBV6-6 with TRBJ2-2; 8 bases are a match to TRBD1. Germline lookup yields CDR1 MNHNY and CDR2 SVGAGI (reference sequence). The V and J ends lost 2 bases and 14 bases, in that order; junction bases with no gene match: 4. This CDR3 is built from 12 residues. As DNA, the CDR3 is TGTGCCAGCAGTTACGTCAGGGGGCATCTGTTTTTT. Its translation: CASSYVRGHLFF.

This chain links TRBV7-8 with TRBJ2-7, with D possibly TRBD2 on 6 matching bases. There are 15 residues in the CDR3. V was pared by 1 base and J by 4 bases, with 14 bases between. Germline values: CDR1 SGHVS, CDR2 FQNEAQ. DNA for the CDR3: TGTGCCAGCAGCTTAGGCGGGAACAAGAGGTACGAGCAGTACTTC. As protein: CASSLGGNKRYEQYF.

This sequence joins TRBV4-3 and TRBJ2-5; unclear D gene. The CDR3 has 16 residues. The V gene's germline CDR1 is LGHNA and CDR2 YSLEER. Trimming pared 1 base from V and 5 bases from J, leaving 17 bases between. As DNA, the CDR3 is TGCGCCAGCAGCCAAGTCCCCTTTTGGTGGGCGGAGACCCAGTACTTC. Its protein is CASSQVPFWWAETQYF.

The chain carries TRBV11-2 and TRBJ2-7; the D gene is possibly TRBD2 (6 bases). Germline assignment: CDR1 SGHAT and CDR2 FQNNGV. The CDR3 sequence is 14 residues long. Trimming removed 1 base from V and 7 bases from J, with 14 bases in between. The CDR3 here is CASSLGGALGEQYF. The CDR3 DNA reads TGTGCCAGCAGCTTAGGCGGGGCCCTCGGGGAGCAGTACTTC.

As regards this clone: At one of its ends the junction is not consistent with the germline gene, which may arise from a read error. The chain joins TRBV7-7 to TRBJ2-3, with D perhaps matching TRBD2 (6 bases). CDR3 length: 13 residues. Germline assignment: CDR1 SSHAT and CDR2 FNYEAQ (reference sequence). CDR3 nucleotides: TGTGCTAGCAGCCCAACCGGGACTTATACGCAGTATTTT. This sequence encodes CASSPTGTYTQYF.

This chain joins TRBV10-3 and TRBJ2-5; D gene ambiguous. Germline assignment: CDR1 ENHRY and CDR2 SYGVKD. V dropped 0 bases and J dropped 3 bases, with 8 bases sitting between them. The CDR3 is 14 residues long. The CDR3 coding sequence is TGTGCCATCAGTGAGTCGAGTGTGGAAGAGACCCAGTACTTC. It yields the protein CAISESSVEETQYF.

This clone appeared a few times. The chain couples TRBV4-3 to TRBJ2-3; 7 bases align to TRBD1. Trimming cost V 0 bases and J 6 bases; bases outside gene matches: 12. Germline assignment: CDR1 LGHNA and CDR2 YSLEER. This CDR3 contains 17 residues. CDR3 sequence: CASSQDGGSGTEDTQYF. DNA for the CDR3: TGCGCCAGCAGCCAAGATGGGGGTTCGGGGACAGAGGATACGCAGTATTTT.